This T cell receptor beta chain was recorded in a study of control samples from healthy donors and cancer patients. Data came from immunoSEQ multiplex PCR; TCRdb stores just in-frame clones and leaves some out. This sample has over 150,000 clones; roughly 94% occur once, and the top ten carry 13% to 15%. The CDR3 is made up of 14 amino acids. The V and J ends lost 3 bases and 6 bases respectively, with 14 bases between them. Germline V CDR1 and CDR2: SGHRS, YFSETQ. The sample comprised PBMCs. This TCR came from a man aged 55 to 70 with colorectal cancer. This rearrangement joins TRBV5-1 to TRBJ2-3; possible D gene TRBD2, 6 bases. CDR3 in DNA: TGCGCCAGCAGCTGGGCCTTGGGGAGGGATACGCAGTATTTT. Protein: CASSWALGRDTQYF.